The 10 T cell receptor beta chains reported below all come from one sample, sequenced in a study of a mutant IDH1 vaccine in newly diagnosed glioma. Regarding time point: week 35, safety follow-up. Topical imiquimod accompanied each vaccine dose, which consisted of 300 ug of mutant IDH1 20-mer peptide. The antigens for these receptors are not known. Data came from immunoSEQ multiplex PCR; TCRdb stores just in-frame clones and leaves some out. The sample carries 35,000 to 45,000 clones, roughly 83% recorded once. The specimen was PBMCs, collected from a glioma patient whose treatment included an IDH1 peptide vaccine. The receptors here all came from a woman aged 50 to 60 with glioma.

This rearrangement joins TRBV28 to TRBJ1-4; no reliable D call. Germline V lookup: CDR1 MDHEN, CDR2 SYDVKM. V was shortened by 5 bases and J by 8 bases, with 24 bases between the two germline ends. The CDR3 has 17 amino acids. CDR3 loop: CASSTSRTAPTWEKLFF. The CDR3 DNA follows: TGTGCCAGCAGTACCTCTCGGACCGCTCCTACGTGGGAAAAACTGTTTTTT.

The V call is TRBV2, the J call TRBJ1-1; weak D call: TRBD1 (5 bases). This CDR3 has 14 amino acids. Germline-derived CDR1 and CDR2 are SNHLY and FYNNEI. With 4 bases removed from V and 5 bases from J, the gap between germline ends came to 14 bases. CDR3 bases: TGTGCCAGCAGTGGGGACGGGGATAGGACTGAAGCTTTCTTT. It yields the protein CASSGDGDRTEAFF.

This clone was counted a single time. The chain is built from TRBV6-1 and TRBJ2-7; possibly TRBD1 for D (6 bases). Germline V gene lookup returns CDR1 MNHNS and CDR2 SASEGT. This CDR3 is built from 13 residues. V gave up 5 bases and J gave up 2 bases, with 10 bases separating them. Written as DNA, the CDR3 is TGTGCCAGCAGTCGGACAGCTGCCTACGAGCAGTACTTC. Its protein is CASSRTAAYEQYF.

V gene TRBV5-8 combines with J gene TRBJ2-1; 7 positions agree with TRBD2. Germline CDR1 is SGHTS and CDR2 is YDEGEE. With V trimmed by 0 bases and J by 6 bases, 12 bases remained unmatched. This CDR3 comprises 17 residues. CDR3 sequence (DNA): TGTGCCAGCAGCTTGGCCTACTTTGAGCGGGGCGGCAATGAGCAGTTCTTC. It codes for CASSLAYFERGGNEQFF. The full variable domain, with the rest looked up from reference TRBV5-8 and TRBJ2-1, is EAGVTQSPTHLIKTRGQQATLRCSPISGHTSVYWYQQALGLGLQFLLWYDEGEERNRGNFPPRFSGRQFPNYSSELNVNALELEDSALYLCASSLAYFERGGNEQFFGPGTRLTVL.

This clone was picked up a small number of times. The rearrangement joins TRBV21-1 to TRBJ1-5; the D call of TRBD1 is as the table states it, not checked on the DNA. TRBV21-1 is labeled a pseudogene. The CDR3 is made up of 16 amino acids. DNA of the CDR3: TGTGCCAGCAGCAAAGAGCATTGGACAGTTTATGGACCCCAGCATTTT. Amino acids: CASSKEHWTVYGPQHF.

The chain is built from TRBV4-2 and TRBJ1-6; 10 bases fit TRBD1. The CDR3 contains 19 residues. V dropped 3 bases and J dropped 0; count of bases not matched to a gene: 8. Per germline, CDR1 LGHNA and CDR2 YNFKEQ. The CDR3 coding sequence is TGTGCCAGCAGCCAGCAGCCGGGACAGGGGAGCTCCTATAATTCACCCCTCCACTTT. It specifies CASSQQPGQGSSYNSPLHF.

The V gene is TRBV7-6, the J gene TRBJ1-6; D is undetermined. V lost 1 base, J lost 4 bases, and 8 bases lay in between. Germline V gene data show CDR1 as SGHVS and CDR2 as FNYEAQ. This CDR3 has 15 residues. CDR3 amino acids: CASSLEYGYNSPLHF. In DNA form, the CDR3 reads TGTGCCAGCAGCTTAGAGTACGGTTATAATTCACCCCTCCACTTT.

J is TRBJ1-5 and V is TRBV6-1, with D tentatively TRBD1 (6 bases). The CDR3 runs 14 residues. Trimming cost V 3 bases and J 7 bases, with 13 bases left between them. Germline values: CDR1 MNHNS, CDR2 SASEGT. CDR3 DNA: TGTGCCAGCAGTGACCCCGGGACACTCCAGCCCCAGCATTTT. This sequence encodes CASSDPGTLQPQHF.

The rearrangement uses TRBV7-2 and TRBJ1-1; 8 nucleotides align to TRBD1. The trim removed 0 bases at V and 6 bases at J, leaving 3 bases unmatched. Germline V CDR1 and CDR2: SGHTA, FQGNSA. The CDR3 contains 14 residues. DNA for the CDR3: TGTGCCAGCAGCTTAGCTCAGGGGGCCCCTGAAGCTTTCTTT. Amino acids: CASSLAQGAPEAFF.

The chain carries TRBV4-1 and TRBJ1-1; a possible D gene is TRBD1 (6 bases). Germline lookup yields CDR1 MGHRA and CDR2 YSYEKL. The V gene lost 4 bases and the J gene lost 2 bases, with 17 bases spanning the gap. The CDR3 consists of 16 residues. The CDR3 region is CASSLARTALNTEAFF. The CDR3 DNA reads as TGCGCCAGCAGCCTCGCTAGGACAGCCTTAAACACTGAAGCTTTCTTT.